Each of the 3 T cell receptor beta chains below was sequenced from the same sample in a study of blood T cell repertoires in COVID-19. TCRdb's table, derived via immunoSEQ multiplex PCR, lists solely in-frame clones and lacks some. The table shows a few hundred thousand clones, with around 80% occurring only once. Sequenced: peripheral blood. All receptors derive from a young woman with acute or convalescent COVID-19.

CDR3 amino acids: CASSWTGPENTGELFF. The DNA for the CDR3 is TGTGCCAGCAGTTGGACAGGGCCCGAAAACACCGGGGAGCTGTTTTTT. This chain uses TRBV6-5 with TRBJ2-2, with 8 bases matching TRBD1. CDR1 and CDR2 (germline): MNHEY, SVGAGI. V shed 4 bases, J shed 2 bases, and the junction held 6 bases outside the gene matches. This CDR3 is 16 amino acids long.

The rearrangement uses TRBV19 and TRBJ2-7, with 11 bases that match TRBD1. V shed 5 bases, J shed 3 bases, and the junction held 3 bases outside the gene matches. CDR3 size: 14 residues. Germline values: CDR1 LNHDA, CDR2 SQIVND (reference sequence). Written as DNA, the CDR3 is TGTGCCAGTAGTCTGGGGACAGGGGGCTACGAGCAGTACTTC. Translated: CASSLGTGGYEQYF. Filled out from reference TRBV19 and TRBJ2-7, the complete variable domain reads DGGITQSPKYLFRKEGQNVTLSCEQNLNHDAMYWYRQDPGQGLRLIYYSQIVNDFQKGDIAEGYSVSREKKESFPLTVTSAQKNPTAFYLCASSLGTGGYEQYFGPGTRLTVT.

This clone turned up a few times. V is TRBV6-5 and J is TRBJ1-6; possible D gene TRBD1, 5 bases. CDR1 is MNHEY, CDR2 SVGAGI, per germline. V was shortened by 7 bases and J by 10 bases, with 20 bases between the two germline ends. CDR3 length: 15 amino acids. The CDR3 loop is CASKDDGRGWSPLHF. The CDR3 region has the DNA TGTGCCAGCAAGGACGACGGAAGGGGTTGGTCACCCCTCCACTTT.